The 28 T cell receptor beta chains in this list originate from one sample, sequenced in a study of cytomegalovirus exposure and HLA in healthy donors. The PCR employed 60 Vbeta primers together with 13 Jbeta primers. Profiled with immunoSEQ multiplex PCR; TCRdb holds only in-frame clones, not every one. The table shows some 140,000 clones, with 70% to 80% occurring only once. The sample comprised PBMCs. The receptors originated from a woman aged 45-60 years in good health and CMV-seropositive.

This rearrangement joins TRBV12-5 to TRBJ2-1; 8 nucleotides match TRBD1. This CDR3 comprises 17 residues. V shed 6 bases, J shed 3 bases, and the junction held 13 bases outside the gene matches. Germline lookup yields CDR1 LGHNT and CDR2 FRNRAP. CDR3 sequence: CASGQPRQGAIYNEQFF. The CDR3 nucleotides read TGTGCTAGTGGGCAACCGCGCCAGGGGGCTATCTACAATGAGCAGTTCTTC.

The chain carries TRBV9 and TRBJ2-7, with a weak D call TRBD1 (6 bases). Germline V lookup: CDR1 SGDLS, CDR2 YYNGEE. The CDR3 loop spans 14 amino acids. Trimming pared 0 bases from V and 2 bases from J, leaving 9 bases between. In DNA, the CDR3 is TGTGCCAGCAGCGTAGGGGGGCGGCCCTACGAGCAGTACTTC. Encoded protein: CASSVGGRPYEQYF.

V and J are TRBV7-2 and TRBJ2-7, with 7 bases fitting TRBD1. CDR1 is SGHTA and CDR2 is FQGNSA in the germline V gene. The CDR3 covers 11 residues. J lost 6 bases, V lost 5 bases, and 1 base had no gene match. The CDR3 spells CASSPGGEQYF. The CDR3 region has the DNA TGTGCCAGCAGCCCAGGGGGCGAGCAGTACTTC.

This clone showed up just once. The gene calls are TRBV6-6 and TRBJ2-5; 7 bases align to TRBD2. The V segment lost 4 bases and the J segment 5 bases; nucleotides outside the gene matches: 4. The CDR3 sequence is 13 residues long. CDR1 and CDR2 (germline): MNHNY, SVGAGI (reference sequence). The CDR3 DNA reads TGTGCCAGCAGTTTACTAGCGCAGGAGACCCAGTACTTC. Its translation: CASSLLAQETQYF.

The gene calls are TRBV19 and TRBJ1-1; possible D gene TRBD1, 6 bases. Germline loops: CDR1 LNHDA, CDR2 SQIVND (reference sequence). The ends were cut back, 2 bases at V and 1 base at J, with 11 bases in the middle. This CDR3 has 15 amino acids. The CDR3 here is CASSIPAGENTEAFF. DNA of the CDR3: TGTGCCAGTAGTATACCGGCAGGGGAGAACACTGAAGCTTTCTTT.

The chain's CDR3 is CASSLNGGQLSEQFF. DNA of the CDR3: TGTGCCAGCAGCTTAAACGGGGGGCAGCTTTCTGAGCAGTTCTTC. The rearrangement links TRBV7-3 to TRBJ2-1; tentative D call: TRBD2 (7 bases). Germline CDR1 is SGHTA and CDR2 is FQGTGA. The ends were cut back, 1 base at V and 9 bases at J, with 16 bases in the middle. The CDR3 loop spans 15 amino acids.

V usage is TRBV2 and J usage is TRBJ2-7; no firm D call. There are 13 residues in the CDR3. The V end was cut by 3 bases, the J end by 0 bases, with 6 bases between. Germline CDR1 and CDR2: SNHLY and FYNNEI. The CDR3 loop reads CASSDGASYEQYF. CDR3 coding DNA: TGTGCCAGCAGTGACGGAGCCTCCTACGAGCAGTACTTC.

V usage is TRBV5-1 and J usage is TRBJ1-1, with 7 positions matching TRBD1. V gave up 4 bases and J gave up 0 bases; unmatched junction bases: 6. The CDR3 totals 15 residues. The V gene's germline CDR1 is SGHRS and CDR2 YFSETQ. The CDR3 region is CASSLTTGLNTEAFF. CDR3 nucleotide sequence: TGCGCCAGCAGCCTGACGACAGGGCTGAACACTGAAGCTTTCTTT.

This clone was detected only once. This chain joins TRBV5-1 and TRBJ2-7; 8 positions match TRBD1. CDR3 length equals 14 residues. The V segment lost 7 bases and the J segment 3 bases; nucleotides outside the gene matches: 9. The germline V gene has CDR1 SGHRS and CDR2 YFSETQ. The CDR3 nucleotides read TGCGCCAGCCCATTAAGAACAGGGGGCTACGAGCAGTACTTC. This sequence encodes CASPLRTGGYEQYF.

V usage is TRBV7-3 and J usage is TRBJ2-1; D is uncertain. Germline V gene lookup returns CDR1 SGHTA and CDR2 FQGTGA. There are 13 residues in the CDR3. V shed 1 base and J shed 9 bases, with 10 bases lying between them. The DNA for the CDR3 is TGTGCCAGCAGCTTAAATGCGGAAATTGAGCAGTTCTTC. Protein: CASSLNAEIEQFF. The entire variable domain, with the rest obtained from reference TRBV7-3 and TRBJ2-1, is as follows: GAGVSQTPSNKVTEKGKYVELRCDPISGHTALYWYRQSLGQGPEFLIYFQGTGAADDSGLPNDRFFAVRPEGSVSTLKIQRTERGDSAVYLCASSLNAEIEQFFGPGTRLTVL.

The gene calls are TRBV6-6 and TRBJ1-2; tentatively, D is TRBD1 (6 bases). The CDR3 length is 16 residues. The germline gives CDR1 MNHNY, CDR2 SVGAGI (reference sequence). The germline V and J ends were trimmed by 7 bases and 0 bases, with 18 bases remaining between them. Here the CDR3 reads CASIRSYRATNYGYTF. The CDR3 DNA reads as TGTGCCAGCATTAGGTCTTACAGGGCAACTAACTATGGCTACACCTTC.

The chain employs TRBV4-2 and TRBJ1-5, with 12 bases identical to TRBD1. This CDR3 comprises 18 residues. Germline CDR1 is LGHNA and CDR2 is YNFKEQ. V dropped 5 bases and J dropped 1; count of bases not matched to a gene: 9. CDR3 amino acids: CASSKGTGGETSNQPQHF. The CDR3 DNA sequence: TGTGCCAGCAGCAAAGGGACAGGGGGCGAAACGAGCAATCAGCCCCAGCATTTT.

The chain is built from TRBV27 and TRBJ2-3; 12 nucleotides match TRBD2. V lost 8 bases to trimming and J lost 4 bases; unmatched junction nucleotides: 10. The germline V gene encodes CDR1 MNHEY and CDR2 SMNVEV (reference sequence). CDR3 size: 16 residues. The CDR3 region is CASGSGTSGFADTQYF. The CDR3 DNA sequence: TGTGCCAGCGGCTCCGGGACTAGCGGGTTCGCAGATACGCAGTATTTT.

The chain combines TRBV2 with TRBJ2-7, with D possibly being TRBD1 (6 bases). The CDR3 spans 13 residues. Trimming cost V 8 bases and J 7 bases, with 18 bases left between them. Germline CDR1 and CDR2: SNHLY and FYNNEI. The CDR3 bases are TGTGCCAGCGAGGGACAAGGCTTGCGAGAGCAGTACTTC. Its translation: CASEGQGLREQYF. Filled out from reference TRBV2 and TRBJ2-7, the complete variable domain reads EPEVTQTPSHQVTQMGQEVILRCVPISNHLYFYWYRQILGQKVEFLVSFYNNEISEKSEIFDDQFSVERPDGSNFTLKIRSTKLEDSAMYFCASEGQGLREQYFGPGTRLTVT.

The V gene is TRBV9, the J gene TRBJ2-1; possibly TRBD2 for D (5 bases). The CDR3 loop spans 16 amino acids. V lost 0 bases and J lost 9, with 19 bases in between. Germline CDR1 SGDLS, CDR2 YYNGEE. The CDR3 sequence is CASSVEALPNGGEQFF. The CDR3 coding sequence is TGTGCCAGCAGCGTAGAGGCTCTTCCAAATGGAGGTGAGCAGTTCTTC.

Here the CDR3 reads CASRAGTGTDTQYF. DNA for the CDR3: TGTGCCAGCAGAGCCGGGACAGGCACAGATACGCAGTATTTT. V and J are TRBV6-6 and TRBJ2-3; the match to TRBD1 covers 7 bases. This CDR3 contains 14 residues. Germline values: CDR1 MNHNY, CDR2 SVGAGI (reference sequence). V was pared by 6 bases and J by 1 base, with 4 bases of the junction left unmatched.

V gene TRBV7-2 combines with J gene TRBJ1-3; D gene uncertain. This CDR3 has 16 residues. Germline CDR1 SGHTA, CDR2 FQGNSA. Between the trimmed V and J ends, which lost 5 bases and 0 bases, there was a span of 14 bases. The CDR3 sequence is CASSPTAGYSGNTIYF. CDR3 DNA: TGTGCCAGCAGCCCCACGGCAGGCTACTCTGGAAACACCATATATTTT.

This clone was seen once. The V gene is TRBV7-9, the J gene TRBJ2-7; D uncertain. The V gene's germline CDR1 is SEHNR and CDR2 FQNEAQ (reference sequence). Trimming removed 8 bases from V and 3 bases from J, with 23 bases in between. The CDR3 runs 16 residues. The CDR3 reads CASPLIVRLNHYEQYF. CDR3 nucleotide sequence: TGTGCCAGCCCCCTAATAGTCAGGTTAAATCACTACGAGCAGTACTTC.

This rearrangement joins TRBV7-9 to TRBJ2-3; D is unresolved. The germline V gene has CDR1 SEHNR and CDR2 FQNEAQ (reference sequence). The CDR3 has 14 amino acids. V was trimmed by 1 base and J by 3 bases, leaving 8 bases between them. Here the CDR3 DNA reads TGTGCCAGCAGCTTAGTAGTTATTACAGATACGCAGTATTTT. Translating gives CASSLVVITDTQYF. Supplemented by reference TRBV7-9 and TRBJ2-3, the full variable domain reads DTGVSQNPRHKITKRGQNVTFRCDPISEHNRLYWYRQTLGQGPEFLTYFQNEAQLEKSRLLSDRFSAERPKGSFSTLEIQRTEQGDSAMYLCASSLVVITDTQYFGPGTRLTVL.

V is TRBV10-3 and J is TRBJ2-1; TRBD2 aligns across 10 bases. V dropped 10 bases and J dropped 3; count of bases not matched to a gene: 3. CDR3 length equals 13 residues. CDR1 is ENHRY, CDR2 SYGVKD, per germline. The CDR3 spells CASGLADYNEQFF. The CDR3 DNA is TGTGCCAGCGGACTAGCGGACTACAATGAGCAGTTCTTC.

This clone was observed a few times. The chain carries TRBV5-8 and TRBJ2-6; TRBD1 is a possible D gene (6 bases). Trimming took 6 bases from V and 4 from J, leaving 11 bases between them. The CDR3 extends over 14 amino acids. Germline CDR1 is SGHTS and CDR2 is YDEGEE. The DNA for the CDR3 is TGTGCCAGCATCCAGGGGACCGGGGCCAACGTCCTGACTTTC. This sequence encodes CASIQGTGANVLTF.

The sample holds one count of this clone. The rearrangement uses TRBV4-1 and TRBJ2-3, with a weak D call TRBD2 (5 bases). From germline, CDR1 is MGHRA and CDR2 YSYEKL. The CDR3 has 17 amino acids. V was pared by 4 bases and J by 2 bases, with 19 bases between. CDR3: CASSPTGSGTFTDTQYF. CDR3 DNA sequence: TGCGCCAGCAGCCCCACGGGGTCGGGTACATTCACAGATACGCAGTATTTT.

The chain is built from TRBV5-1 and TRBJ2-3; 8 bases agree with TRBD1. After removal of 2 bases from V and 5 bases from J, the junction contained 7 bases not matched to a gene. Per germline, CDR1 SGHRS and CDR2 YFSETQ. CDR3 length equals 15 residues. The CDR3 is CASSLGTGKLDTQYF. The CDR3 nucleotides read TGCGCCAGCAGCTTAGGGACAGGAAAATTAGATACGCAGTATTTT.

This clone has just one count. The CDR3 DNA reads TGTGCCAGCTCACCGGCAGGGGGCAAGTACGAGCAGTACTTC. Translated: CASSPAGGKYEQYF. The rearrangement uses TRBV18 and TRBJ2-7, with 8 bases fitting TRBD1. CDR1 and CDR2 (germline): KGHSH, LQKENI. The V segment lost 3 bases and the J segment 4 bases; nucleotides outside the gene matches: 5. The CDR3 has 14 amino acids.

The chain is built from TRBV5-1 and TRBJ1-2; 7 bases fit TRBD1. Germline trimming cut 7 bases from V and 2 bases from J; bases unmatched to any gene: 8. The CDR3 is 14 amino acids. The germline gives CDR1 SGHRS, CDR2 YFSETQ. CDR3 loop: CASRPGRGNYGYTF. The CDR3 region has the DNA TGCGCCAGCCGCCCTGGCAGGGGGAACTATGGCTACACCTTC.

This clone was detected only a few times. The CDR3 bases are TGTGCCAGCAGCCCAGGGGGACAGGGGTGGGATACGCAGTATTTT. It codes for CASSPGGQGWDTQYF. The chain uses TRBV7-3 and TRBJ2-3, with TRBD1 matching over 10 bases. The CDR3 is 15 residues long. V dropped 5 bases and J dropped 6; count of bases not matched to a gene: 8. Per germline, CDR1 SGHTA and CDR2 FQGTGA. Full variable domain (remainder filled in from reference TRBV7-3 and TRBJ2-3): GAGVSQTPSNKVTEKGKYVELRCDPISGHTALYWYRQSLGQGPEFLIYFQGTGAADDSGLPNDRFFAVRPEGSVSTLKIQRTERGDSAVYLCASSPGGQGWDTQYFGPGTRLTVL.

This clone was observed once. This chain joins TRBV7-6 and TRBJ2-7; 11 bases align to TRBD1. V shed 4 bases, J shed 3 bases, and the junction held 11 bases outside the gene matches. The length of the CDR3 is 17 residues. Germline V gives CDR1 SGHVS, CDR2 FNYEAQ. The CDR3 sequence is CASSSLGQGASYYEQYF. CDR3 nucleotide sequence: TGTGCCAGCAGCTCCCTTGGACAGGGGGCCTCTTACTACGAGCAGTACTTC. The full variable domain, in which reference TRBV7-6 and TRBJ2-7 provide the parts outside the CDR3, is GAGVSQSPRYKVTKRGQDVALRCDPISGHVSLYWYRQALGQGPEFLTYFNYEAQQDKSGLPNDRFSAERPEGSISTLTIQRTEQRDSAMYRCASSSLGQGASYYEQYFGPGTRLTVT.

Here the CDR3 DNA reads TGTGCCAGCAGCTCAGTAGCGGGGACCTACGAGCAGTACTTC. Translation: CASSSVAGTYEQYF. The V and J genes are TRBV7-2 and TRBJ2-7; 8 bases line up with TRBD2. The CDR3 spans 14 residues. Germline values: CDR1 SGHTA, CDR2 FQGNSA. V was pared by 4 bases and J by 2 bases, with 4 bases of the junction left unmatched.